The entry that follows covers one T cell receptor beta chain sequence. Its antigen is undetermined. TCRdb passed the reads through MiXCR, listing each CDR3 protein once. This sample has approximately 910,000 distinct CDR3 sequences; approximately 32% occur once, and the top ten carry around 15%. The source of the sample is a study of T cell repertoires in cytomegalovirus infection. Turning to the study itself: CMV epitopes used comprised recently identified HLA-C-restricted ones and well-studied HLA-B-restricted ones. Public signatures in TCR beta pointed to CMV infection and matching HLA type.

Overall study findings and caveats: Identification of carriers of CMV plus the relevant HLA was performed using cumulative public TCR beta family frequency. What dominated the ex vivo response were HLA-C-restricted CMV-specific TCR beta clonotypes.

There are 13 residues in the CDR3. The V gene's germline CDR1 is MNHEY and CDR2 SMNVEV (reference sequence). The V end lost 8 bases, the J end lost 4 bases, and 11 bases lay between the germline ends. The chain couples TRBV27 to TRBJ2-2; no firm D call. The input for sequencing was cultured CD8+ T cells from PBMCs, taken from culture after CMV antigen stimulation. This sequence originates from a human donor in good health (CMV status not recorded). Some clones in this sample may be carry-over from other donors' samples. As DNA, the CDR3 is TGTGCCAGCGGCCCCCTAGGCACCGGGGAGCTGTTTTTT. Protein product: CASGPLGTGELFF.